The 24 T cell receptor beta chains below were found in one sample sequenced in a study of blood T cells in healthy people across ages (dated by TCRdb to between 2014 and 2017). The library relied on 5' RACE. Instrument on record: Illumina HiSeq 2500. A second PCR of about 7 to 12 cycles was run with a J-beta primer mix and a sample-barcoded 5' primer. Through fastp at Q25 and MiXCR, TCRdb rebuilt clones from the public reads, retaining in-frame beta chains. Here each entry gathers all rows of one CDR3 protein and keeps the most common genes and DNA. The sample table holds about 730,000 distinct CDR3 sequences, of which around 46% were seen once. Clones ranked in the top ten supply about 20% of the sample. Sequenced input: blood. These receptor sequences come from a woman aged 55 to 70 in good health.

The V and J genes are TRBV27 and TRBJ1-5; D call uncertain. Trimming took off 1 base at V and 5 bases at J, with 6 bases between the two ends. The CDR3 loop spans 13 amino acids. Germline assignment: CDR1 MNHEY and CDR2 SMNVEV (reference sequence). This CDR3 is CASSLWLDQPQHF. CDR3 coding DNA: TGTGCCAGCAGTTTATGGCTAGATCAGCCCCAGCATTTT.

The chain couples TRBV20-1 to TRBJ1-5; 8 bases are shared with TRBD1. J lost 2 bases, V lost 1 base, and 7 bases had no gene match. Germline values: CDR1 DFQATT, CDR2 SNEGSKA (reference sequence). The CDR3 is 16 residues long. Here the CDR3 reads CSARGETGVGNQPQHF. CDR3 coding DNA: TGCAGTGCTAGAGGGGAGACAGGGGTAGGCAATCAGCCCCAGCATTTT.

Ten or more counts support this clonotype. This sequence joins TRBV29-1 and TRBJ1-1; no reliable D call. Trimming left V 7 bases short and J 1 base short, with 7 bases between. The CDR3 runs 11 residues. Germline lookup yields CDR1 SQVTM and CDR2 ANQGSEA. CDR3: CSAGRNTEAFF. The CDR3 coding sequence is TGCAGCGCCGGACGGAACACTGAAGCTTTCTTT.

This clonotype was detected a few times. The chain combines TRBV6-1 with TRBJ1-6; D gene uncertain. The germline V and J ends were trimmed by 4 bases and 0 bases, with 16 bases remaining between them. Per germline, CDR1 MNHNS and CDR2 SASEGT. The CDR3 runs to 18 residues. The CDR3 DNA follows: TGTGCCAGCAGTGGAGAGAAGGCTTTGAGCTCCTATAATTCACCCCTCCACTTT. It is translated as CASSGEKALSSYNSPLHF.

Regarding this clonotype: At one end, the junction sequence differs from germline, possibly due to a read error. The chain has TRBV7-3 and TRBJ2-1; D is ambiguous. Germline CDR1 SGHTA, CDR2 FQGTGA. CDR3 length: 14 residues. The CDR3 protein is CASSFAGRDNGQFF. CDR3 in DNA: TGTGCCAGCAGCTTTGCCGGACGAGACAATGGGCAGTTCTTC.

The chain combines TRBV20-1 with TRBJ1-1; a weak D match, TRBD1 (6 bases). Germline assignment: CDR1 DFQATT and CDR2 SNEGSKA (reference sequence). Trimming shortened V by 2 bases and J by 5 bases, and 15 bases separated the two germline ends. The CDR3 has 14 residues. CDR3 amino acids: CSARSVTGRTEAFF. DNA of the CDR3: TGCAGTGCTAGATCCGTTACAGGGAGGACTGAAGCTTTCTTT.

This clonotype was found once. This sequence joins TRBV19 and TRBJ2-3, with TRBD2 identical over 7 bases. The CDR3 covers 17 residues. Germline CDR1 is LNHDA and CDR2 is SQIVND (reference sequence). V gave up 9 bases and J gave up 3 bases; unmatched junction bases: 18. DNA for the CDR3: TGTGCCAGCCATCCCGGGACTACTTATAAGCGAACAGATACGCAGTATTTT. This gives the protein CASHPGTTYKRTDTQYF.

This clonotype came up a few times. The V and J genes are TRBV5-6 and TRBJ1-1, with 9 bases identical to TRBD1. The CDR3 sequence is 15 residues long. Looked up from germline, CDR1 is SGHDT and CDR2 is YYEEEE. V lost 4 bases to trimming and J lost 2 bases; unmatched junction nucleotides: 6. The CDR3 DNA follows: TGTGCCAGCAGCACACAGGGGGCGGTTAACACTGAAGCTTTCTTT. This translates into CASSTQGAVNTEAFF.

A word on this clonotype: This could be a read error, since a much larger clone is one nucleotide away. The chain uses TRBV20-1 and TRBJ2-7; 7 nucleotides match TRBD1. The CDR3 has 17 residues. Looked up from germline, CDR1 is DFQATT and CDR2 is SNEGSKA (reference sequence). J was trimmed by 7 bases and V by 6 bases; bases with no gene match: 24. The CDR3 bases are TGCAGTGCAAGACAGGGCGAGGGCACACGGGGTCGCAATGAGCAGTACTTC. Its translation: CSARQGEGTRGRNEQYF.

The chain couples TRBV20-1 to TRBJ1-1; possible D gene TRBD1, 6 bases. Germline V gives CDR1 DFQATT, CDR2 SNEGSKA (reference sequence). Trimming left V 3 bases short and J 3 bases short, with 14 bases between. The length of the CDR3 is 14 residues. The CDR3 DNA reads as TGCAGTGCTAGGCCAATGACAGGACACACTGAAGCTTTCTTT. This translates into CSARPMTGHTEAFF.

This rearrangement joins TRBV20-1 to TRBJ2-5; D tentatively fits TRBD1 or TRBD2 (6 bases each). CDR1 is DFQATT, CDR2 SNEGSKA, per germline (reference sequence). Trimming left V 4 bases short and J 11 bases short, with 26 bases between. CDR3 length equals 15 residues. The CDR3 DNA reads TGCAGTGCTAACGGGGGCGGATACTCCTACAATGAGCAGTACTTC. This gives the protein CSANGGGYSYNEQYF.

This clonotype was found a few times. J is TRBJ2-5 and V is TRBV20-1; D call uncertain. From germline, CDR1 is DFQATT and CDR2 SNEGSKA (reference sequence). Trimming removed 8 bases at V and 1 base at J, with 17 bases between. The CDR3 contains 14 residues. For the CDR3, the DNA is TGCAGTCGCCGTGATTTCCAACTCCAAGAGACCCAGTACTTC. Its protein is CSRRDFQLQETQYF.

The chain couples TRBV7-8 to TRBJ2-5; 9 nucleotides line up with TRBD1. The end of the DNA fits TRBJ2-7 better, so the J call may be wrong. The CDR3 has 12 amino acids. Germline V gives CDR1 SGHVS, CDR2 FQNEAQ. DNA for the CDR3: TGTGCCGGCGGACAGGGGCGTTACGAGCAGTACTTC. Amino acids: CAGGQGRYEQYF.

The V and J genes are TRBV7-9 and TRBJ2-2; D unclear. The CDR3 runs 15 residues. V was clipped by 5 bases and J by 4 bases, with 14 bases between them. Per germline, CDR1 SEHNR and CDR2 FQNEAQ (reference sequence). CDR3 DNA sequence: TGTGCCAGCAGCCCGAGAACGTCTGTCACCGGGGAGCTGTTTTTT. Amino acids: CASSPRTSVTGELFF.

The V call is TRBV27, the J call TRBJ1-1, with TRBD1 identical over 10 bases. The CDR3 totals 15 residues. V was clipped by 5 bases and J by 11 bases; unmatched bases: 14. Germline assignment: CDR1 MNHEY and CDR2 SMNVEV (reference sequence). CDR3 amino acids: CASSILRDRGKQAFF. In nucleotides, the CDR3 is TGTGCCAGCAGTATCCTCCGGGACAGGGGCAAACAGGCTTTCTTT.

The chain uses TRBV10-3 and TRBJ2-6; D remains ambiguous. The CDR3 contains 16 residues. Trimming cost V 2 bases and J 1 base, with 9 bases left between them. Germline V gives CDR1 ENHRY, CDR2 SYGVKD. For the CDR3, the DNA is TGTGCCATCAGTGAGAACTGGGGATCTGGGGCCAACGTCCTGACTTTC. Protein product: CAISENWGSGANVLTF.

The rearrangement links TRBV10-3 to TRBJ1-4; D is perhaps TRBD1 (5 bases). Germline CDR1 and CDR2: ENHRY and SYGVKD. The CDR3 totals 15 residues. Trimming cost V 0 bases and J 3 bases, with 8 bases left between them. As DNA, the CDR3 is TGTGCCATCAGTGAGTCCGGGGCTGCTAATGAAAAACTGTTTTTT. Translated, it gives CAISESGAANEKLFF.

This clonotype has at least ten counts. The chain joins TRBV6-2 or TRBV6-3 to TRBJ2-5; unclear D gene. Per the germline V gene, CDR1 is MNHEY and CDR2 is SVGEGT. Trimming took 4 bases from V and 10 from J, leaving 10 bases between them. The CDR3 length is 11 residues. CDR3 region: CASSSTGDQYF. DNA of the CDR3: TGTGCCAGCAGTTCAACTGGGGACCAGTACTTC.

This clonotype appeared many times. The chain has TRBV10-3 and TRBJ1-2; 10 bases match TRBD1. The CDR3 runs 15 residues. Germline values: CDR1 ENHRY, CDR2 SYGVKD. The ends lost 3 bases at V and 5 bases at J; junction bases unmatched: 6. The CDR3 DNA sequence: TGTGCCATCAGTGAATGGGGACAGGGGCCATATGGCTACACCTTC. Its translation is CAISEWGQGPYGYTF.

This clonotype was recorded a few times. The chain carries TRBV6-2 or TRBV6-3 and TRBJ1-5; 9 nucleotides match TRBD1. CDR1 and CDR2 from the germline V gene are MNHEY and SVGEGT. V shed 7 bases, J shed 3 bases, and the junction held 10 bases outside the gene matches. The CDR3 spans 16 residues. Here the CDR3 reads CASIDGTGIINQPQHF. The CDR3 region has the DNA TGTGCCAGCATCGACGGGACAGGGATAATCAATCAGCCCCAGCATTTT.

This clonotype was observed many times. The chain links TRBV5-8 to TRBJ1-1, with 7 bases fitting TRBD1. The CDR3 covers 14 residues. Germline V gene sequence: CDR1 SGHTS, CDR2 YDEGEE. V dropped 0 bases and J dropped 4; count of bases not matched to a gene: 3. Here the CDR3 reads CASSLVQGGTEAFF. The CDR3 nucleotides read TGTGCCAGCAGCTTGGTTCAGGGGGGCACTGAAGCTTTCTTT.

The chain carries TRBV20-1 and TRBJ1-4; 7 bases are a match to TRBD1. The CDR3 runs 15 residues. J was trimmed by 5 bases and V by 3 bases; bases with no gene match: 9. Per germline, CDR1 DFQATT and CDR2 SNEGSKA (reference sequence). The CDR3 loop is CSASAGPGGNEKLFF. CDR3 nucleotide sequence: TGCAGTGCTAGTGCTGGGCCAGGGGGGAATGAAAAACTGTTTTTT.

This clonotype was found a few times. The chain combines TRBV20-1 with TRBJ1-5, with 7 bases lining up with TRBD1. The trim removed 6 bases at V and 9 bases at J, leaving 14 bases unmatched. The CDR3 loop spans 14 amino acids. From germline, CDR1 is DFQATT and CDR2 SNEGSKA (reference sequence). For the CDR3, the DNA is TGCAGTGCCCCCCCGGAGGGGGCCCCCGGGCCCCAGCATTTT. Its translation is CSAPPEGAPGPQHF.

This clonotype showed up just a few times. The chain links TRBV25-1 to TRBJ2-1; D may be TRBD1 or TRBD2 (5 bases each). The CDR3 is made up of 14 amino acids. The germline gives CDR1 MGHDK, CDR2 SYGVNS. V shed 6 bases and J shed 2 bases, with 11 bases lying between them. The CDR3 nucleotides are TGTGCCAGCAGCGGGACGGAGACCTACAATGAGCAGTTCTTC. This codes for CASSGTETYNEQFF.